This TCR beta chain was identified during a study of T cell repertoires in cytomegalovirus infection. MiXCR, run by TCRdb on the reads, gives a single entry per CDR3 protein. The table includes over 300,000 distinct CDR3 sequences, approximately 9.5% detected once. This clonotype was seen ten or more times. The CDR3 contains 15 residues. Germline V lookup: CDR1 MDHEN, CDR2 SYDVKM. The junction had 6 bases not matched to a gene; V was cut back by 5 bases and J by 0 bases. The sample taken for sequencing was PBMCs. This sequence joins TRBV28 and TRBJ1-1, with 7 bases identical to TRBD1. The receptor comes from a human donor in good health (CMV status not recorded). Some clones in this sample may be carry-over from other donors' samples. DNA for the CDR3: TGTGCCAGCAGTCCAACAGGGGTTTTGAACACTGAAGCTTTCTTT. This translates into CASSPTGVLNTEAFF.